These T cell receptor beta chains were read from a single sample in a study of technical replicates of blood from a few donors. Libraries were prepared by immunoSEQ multiplex PCR; TCRdb keeps only in-frame clonotypes and omits some of them. The sample has 75,000 to 90,000 clones; 93% are singletons. Material: T cells isolated from PBMCs. The receptors were gathered from a human donor in good health. Each CDR3 is given with its conserved first and last residue. The D gene is left open where the match is weak. Some rows have no size entry. The others give once, few or many, or a class for an expanded clone.

J: TRBJ1-1; D: .; size: .; V: TRBV13; CDR3: CASSLYDGRTEAFF; DNA: TGTGCCAGCAGCCTTTATGACGGGAGAACTGAAGCTTTCTTT
J: TRBJ2-1; D: .; size: few; V: TRBV5-4; CDR3: CASSLGLGMNEQFF; DNA: TGTGCCAGCAGCTTGGGACTAGGGATGAATGAGCAGTTCTTC
J: TRBJ2-3; D: .; size: .; V: TRBV27; CDR3: CASSPSGGLDTQYF; DNA: TGTGCCAGCAGCCCCTCCGGCGGCTTGGATACGCAGTATTTT
J: TRBJ1-2; D: .; size: .; V: TRBV28; CDR3: CASIGGDLYGYTF; DNA: TGTGCCAGCATCGGGGGGGACCTCTATGGCTACACCTTC
J: TRBJ2-7; D: .; size: .; V: TRBV6-1; CDR3: CASSVLYEQYF; DNA: TGTGCCAGCAGTGTTCTCTACGAGCAGTACTTC
J: TRBJ1-1; D: .; size: .; V: TRBV19; CDR3: CASSTGRGVEAFF; DNA: TGTGCCAGTAGCACAGGGAGGGGTGTTGAAGCTTTCTTT
J: TRBJ2-1; D: .; size: .; V: TRBV10-1; CDR3: CASSLSSYNEQFF; DNA: TGCGCCAGCAGCCTCAGTTCCTACAATGAGCAGTTCTTC
J: TRBJ2-5; D: TRBD2; size: .; V: TRBV6-1; CDR3: CASRSQLAGEETQYF; DNA: TGTGCCAGCAGGTCCCAACTAGCGGGGGAAGAGACCCAGTACTTC
J: TRBJ1-1; D: .; size: .; V: TRBV10-1; CDR3: CASSETLGHSEAFF; DNA: TGCGCCAGCAGTGAGACCCTCGGACACTCTGAAGCTTTCTTT
J: TRBJ2-3; D: TRBD2; size: .; V: TRBV19; CDR3: CASEREGRGTQYF; DNA: TGTGCCAGCGAGCGGGAGGGACGGGGTACGCAGTATTTT
J: TRBJ1-4; D: .; size: .; V: TRBV18; CDR3: CASSPSSTNEKLFF; DNA: TGTGCCAGCTCACCATCGTCGACTAATGAAAAACTGTTTTTT
J: TRBJ2-4; D: .; size: .; V: TRBV4-1; CDR3: CASSTSTQGAKNIQYF; DNA: TGCGCCAGCAGCACTAGCACACAGGGGGCCAAAAACATTCAGTACTTC
J: TRBJ2-3; D: TRBD2; size: .; V: TRBV25-1; CDR3: CASSEYLSGPSTDTQYF; DNA: TGTGCCAGCAGTGAATATCTTAGCGGGCCTAGCACAGATACGCAGTATTTT
J: TRBJ2-7; D: TRBD1; size: .; V: TRBV2; CDR3: CASSEDKTGLKYF; DNA: TGTGCCAGCAGTGAAGATAAGACAGGGTTGAAGTACTTC
J: TRBJ1-1; D: .; size: .; V: TRBV7-8; CDR3: CASSLQGDTEAFF; DNA: TGTGCCAGCAGCCTACAGGGAGACACTGAAGCTTTCTTT
J: TRBJ2-7; D: TRBD1; size: .; V: TRBV28; CDR3: CASSLAGQGSYEQYF; DNA: TGTGCCAGCAGTCTGGCGGGACAGGGATCCTACGAGCAGTACTTC
J: TRBJ2-5; D: TRBD1; size: .; V: TRBV30; CDR3: CAWSTGGLLETQYF; DNA: TGTGCCTGGTCTACAGGGGGCTTGTTGGAGACCCAGTACTTC